A selection of T cell receptor beta chains follows, all from one sample in a study of T cell responses to AZD1222 COVID-19 vaccine. Data came from immunoSEQ multiplex PCR; TCRdb stores just in-frame clones and leaves some out. The table includes roughly 190,000 clones, around nine tenths detected once. Sequencing used peripheral blood, obtained 28 days after the second dose of the MenACWY control vaccine. These receptors were collected from an adult who received the MenACWY meningococcal vaccine as a control. The CDR3 runs from the conserved cysteine through the conserved F or W. D genes are given only for firm matches. Clone size, where shown, is once, few, many, or a class for clones that have expanded.

size | D | J | V | CDR3 | DNA
- | TRBD1 | TRBJ2-7 | TRBV5-1 | CASGRDRPHEQYF | TGCGCCAGCGGCAGGGACAGGCCCCACGAGCAGTACTTC
once | - | TRBJ2-7 | TRBV7-8 | CASSSGTGLYEQYF | TGTGCCAGCAGCTCCGGGACGGGTTTATACGAGCAGTACTTC
- | TRBD2 | TRBJ2-2 | TRBV5-4 | CASSSGLAGGPGTGELFF | TGTGCCAGCAGCTCCGGACTAGCGGGAGGGCCTGGCACCGGGGAGCTGTTTTTT
- | - | TRBJ1-2 | TRBV2 | CASSRSGGDHYGYTF | TGTGCCAGCAGCCGTAGTGGGGGCGACCACTATGGCTACACCTTC
- | TRBD2 | TRBJ2-1 | TRBV3-1/TRBV3-2 | CASSRRPGLAERNEQFF | TGTGCCAGCAGCCGCCGTCCGGGACTAGCGGAAAGGAATGAGCAGTTCTTC
- | TRBD1 | TRBJ2-2 | TRBV7-8 | CASSVDYRGVTGELFF | TGTGCCAGCAGCGTAGACTACAGGGGTGTCACCGGGGAGCTGTTTTTT
- | - | TRBJ1-1 | TRBV3-1/TRBV3-2 | CASSRYGDTEAFF | TGTGCCAGCAGCAGGTATGGGGACACTGAAGCTTTCTTT
- | - | TRBJ2-1 | TRBV24-1 | CATSDSVYNEQFF | TGTGCCACCAGTGATTCAGTTTACAATGAGCAGTTCTTC
few | - | TRBJ1-2 | TRBV7-3 | CASSPVPNYGYTF | TGTGCCAGCAGCCCCGTGCCCAACTATGGCTACACCTTC
- | TRBD1 | TRBJ1-6 | TRBV15 | CATSGGLQGEYNSPLHF | TGTGCCACCAGCGGGGGCCTACAGGGGGAGTATAATTCACCCCTCCACTTT